These T cell receptor beta chains were read from a single sample in a study of T cell repertoires in cytomegalovirus infection. TCRdb re-called the reads through MiXCR, storing one row per CDR3 protein. The table has around 740,000 distinct CDR3 sequences, about 40% seen once. The sequencing sample was made of PBMCs. The source is a human donor in good health (CMV status not recorded). Some clones in this sample may be carry-over from other donors' samples. The CDR3 runs from the conserved cysteine through the conserved F or W. The D gene is left open where the match is weak. Clone size, where shown, is once, few, many, or a class for clones that have expanded.

TRBJ2-1,few,TRBV7-8,-,CASVQAGELEQFF,TGTGCCAGCGTTCAGGCCGGGGAACTTGAGCAGTTCTTC
TRBJ2-1,-,TRBV7-6,-,CASSLVGSGLINDEQFF,TGTGCCAGCAGCTTAGTCGGTAGCGGCCTCATTAATGATGAGCAGTTCTTC
TRBJ2-5,-,TRBV28,TRBD2,CASSPLAGRETQYF,TGTGCCAGCAGTCCACTAGCGGGACGAGAGACCCAGTACTTC
TRBJ2-3,-,TRBV27,TRBD2,CASSFKTSDTDTQYF,TGTGCCAGCAGTTTTAAGACTAGCGACACAGATACGCAGTATTTT
TRBJ2-7,-,TRBV6-5,-,CASSTGTTYEQYF,TGTGCCAGCAGCACAGGGACGACCTACGAGCAGTACTTC
TRBJ2-7,-,TRBV6-8,-,CASSHSVVSYEQYF,TGTGCCAGCAGCCACAGTGTTGTCTCCTACGAGCAGTACTTC
TRBJ2-7,-,TRBV7-2,TRBD1,CASSEQGSLCGEQYF,TGTGCCAGCAGCGAACAGGGGTCCCTTTGTGGGGAGCAGTACTTC
TRBJ2-1,-,TRBV9,-,CASTGGEPGWRQFF,TGTGCCAGCACCGGGGGTGAGCCGGGTTGGCGACAGTTCTTC
TRBJ2-1,once,TRBV7-8,-,CARSFLTVEGRGVEQFF,TGTGCCAGAAGCTTCCTGACCGTGGAGGGAAGGGGTGTTGAGCAGTTCTTC
TRBJ2-5,many,TRBV28,-,CASEGSQETQYF,TGTGCCAGCGAGGGATCCCAAGAGACCCAGTACTTC
TRBJ2-5,-,TRBV5-3,TRBD2,CASSPGGGSQETQYF,TGTGCCAGCAGCCCGGGGGGGGGATCACAAGAGACCCAGTACTTC
TRBJ2-3,-,TRBV7-2,-,CASSLVGALLTQYF,TGTGCCAGCAGCTTAGTGGGAGCCCTCCTTACGCAGTATTTT
TRBJ2-7,few,TRBV4-2,-,CASSRSDQGTGEQYF,TGTGCCAGCAGCCGGTCGGACCAGGGTACGGGGGAGCAGTACTTC
TRBJ2-7,-,TRBV5-1,-,CASRKDATLDYEQYF,TGCGCCAGCAGAAAGGACGCCACCCTGGACTACGAGCAGTACTTC
TRBJ2-3,few,TRBV10-3,-,CAIGTPTDTQYF,TGTGCCATCGGGACTCCGACAGATACGCAGTATTTT
TRBJ1-4,-,TRBV5-1,TRBD1,CASSLEYRGEKLFF,TGCGCCAGCAGCTTGGAATACAGGGGGGAAAAACTGTTTTTT
TRBJ2-5,many,TRBV7-2,TRBD1,CASSLEGAQETQYF,TGTGCCAGCAGCTTAGAGGGGGCTCAAGAGACCCAGTACTTC
TRBJ2-1,-,TRBV20-1,TRBD1,CSARKLTGVTYNEQFF,TGCAGTGCTAGAAAACTTACAGGGGTGACCTACAATGAGCAGTTCTTC
TRBJ2-1,many,TRBV3-1,-,CASSQGGSSYNEQFF,TGCGCCAGCAGCCAAGGGGGTAGCTCCTACAATGAGCAGTTCTTC
TRBJ2-2,many,TRBV12-3/TRBV12-4,TRBD1,CASSFRQGLTGELFF,TGTGCCAGCAGTTTTCGACAGGGCCTAACCGGGGAGCTGTTTTTT
TRBJ2-7,-,TRBV10-3,-,CAVSGQFEQYF,TGTGCCGTCTCCGGGCAGTTCGAGCAGTACTTC